This is a list of T cell receptor beta chains from one sample in a study of T-cell memory formation after mild COVID-19. Via MiXCR, TCRdb re-called the 5' RACE reads, giving one row per CDR3 protein. The table has hundreds of thousands of distinct CDR3 sequences, around 20% seen once. The sample was PBMCs or a T cell subset sorted from them (not recorded which). The receptors originated from an adult woman who had mild COVID-19 (a few samples of this study predate the infection). Cell type and time point are not known. Each CDR3 is given without its conserved first and last residue. A D gene is named only where the DNA matches it firmly.

j_call v_call d_call cdr3_aa
TRBJ2-1 TRBV20-1 TRBD2 SARDRSGGATEQF
TRBJ1-1 TRBV19 . ASSIITGRSEAF
TRBJ1-5 TRBV5-5 . ASSPLSGSNQPQH
TRBJ2-1 TRBV7-2 TRBD2 ASSTVAGVGYNEQF
TRBJ2-7 TRBV7-9 . ASSLAGLGYEQY
TRBJ2-7 TRBV7-9 TRBD1 ASSSGTGAQVAYEQY
TRBJ1-2 TRBV6-5 TRBD1 ASSYRTGVNYGYT
TRBJ1-1 TRBV3-1 . ASSQPGTGTEAF
TRBJ2-1 TRBV20-1 . SARVGRGSYNEQF
TRBJ1-1 TRBV20-1 . SASQANTEAF
TRBJ2-3 TRBV2 . ASSPGWDTQGSNTQY
TRBJ2-5 TRBV18 . ASSPPPPGTQY
TRBJ2-1 TRBV7-2 . ASSFLWPSNEQF
TRBJ2-3 TRBV7-2 . ASSALSDTQY
TRBJ2-1 TRBV29-1 . SVASRLVYNEQF
TRBJ2-1 TRBV4-2 TRBD2 ASSQITGGYNEQF
TRBJ2-2 TRBV6-5 . ASSYHHQGGELF
TRBJ2-6 TRBV7-8 . ASSRLQGQGANVLT
TRBJ1-2 TRBV12-3/TRBV12-4 TRBD1 ASRFQQGAYGYT
TRBJ2-7 TRBV15 TRBD1 ATADRGVNEQY
TRBJ2-4 TRBV11-3 . ASSLDGGLIQY
TRBJ1-5 TRBV6-6 TRBD1 ASRGGQGLAPQH
TRBJ1-4 TRBV25-1 TRBD1 ASSGQTGSREKLF
TRBJ1-2 TRBV6-5 TRBD1 ASSYGSGQGLNYGYT
TRBJ1-5 TRBV19 . ASRVGGQPQH
TRBJ2-4 TRBV18 . ASSPTGPTNIQY
TRBJ2-7 TRBV4-3 TRBD2 ASSQKGLRENYEQY
TRBJ1-1 TRBV5-1 TRBD1 ASSLAGQGARYTEAF
TRBJ2-3 TRBV7-6 . ASSFEGGSTDTQY
TRBJ1-1 TRBV12-3/TRBV12-4 . ASRLNIDSGTEAF
TRBJ2-7 TRBV20-1 . SARVPSREGADEQY
TRBJ2-1 TRBV10-3 . AISESVGGPSSYNEQF
TRBJ2-1 TRBV7-2 . ASSVGQPGYNEQF
TRBJ2-1 TRBV20-1 TRBD2 SALGLAGSF
TRBJ1-2 TRBV5-1 . ASHTGLAYREDGYT
TRBJ2-1 TRBV29-1 TRBD2 STQHLWTSGNGNEQF
TRBJ1-1 TRBV3-1 . ASSQGSAEAF
TRBJ2-2 TRBV9 . ASSVPGRRNGELF
TRBJ2-2 TRBV29-1 . SVARDTGELF
TRBJ2-5 TRBV11-2 TRBD2 ASSLDSAGGSETQY
TRBJ2-7 TRBV20-1 TRBD2 SARGGGRSYEQY
TRBJ2-7 TRBV4-2 . ASSSFNPLGGADYYEQY
TRBJ2-3 TRBV5-1 TRBD2 ASSWGTSGGATDTQY
TRBJ2-7 TRBV5-6 . ASSSDINGYEQY
TRBJ2-7 TRBV21-1 . ASSPGDGYEQY
TRBJ1-3 TRBV5-1 TRBD1 ASSVGTGMNTIY
TRBJ1-1 TRBV7-8 . ASSLSIHPEAF
TRBJ1-2 TRBV7-9 . ASRGTGAET
TRBJ1-1 TRBV29-1 . SPHRPGSAF
TRBJ2-7 TRBV9 TRBD1 ASSVGLGTGGHEQY
TRBJ2-7 TRBV7-8 . ASSLMAVPYEQY
TRBJ2-1 TRBV7-8 . ASSLKDPPPGNEQF
TRBJ2-4 TRBV7-8 TRBD2 ASSSGTSGGALNIQY
TRBJ1-5 TRBV6-1 . ASSGALSWSQPQH
TRBJ2-1 TRBV7-9 TRBD2 ASSSVTSGGPSSYNEQF
TRBJ2-7 TRBV5-1 . ASSLGFLGPVGQY
TRBJ2-7 TRBV18 . ASSPLADLINYEQY
TRBJ2-5 TRBV5-6 . ASSLVPGKETQY